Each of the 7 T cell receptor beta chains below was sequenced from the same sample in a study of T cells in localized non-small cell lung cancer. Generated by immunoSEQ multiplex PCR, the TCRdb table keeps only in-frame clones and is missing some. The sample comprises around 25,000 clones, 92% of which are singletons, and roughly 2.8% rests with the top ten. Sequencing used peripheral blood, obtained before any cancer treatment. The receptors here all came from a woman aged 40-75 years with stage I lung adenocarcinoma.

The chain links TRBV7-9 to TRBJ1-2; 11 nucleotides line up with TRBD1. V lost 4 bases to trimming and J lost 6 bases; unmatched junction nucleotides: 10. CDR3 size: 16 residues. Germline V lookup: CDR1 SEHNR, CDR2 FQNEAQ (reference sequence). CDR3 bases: TGTGCCAGCAGCTCCTCGGACAGGGGGCAGAGGAATGGCTACACCTTC. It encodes CASSSSDRGQRNGYTF. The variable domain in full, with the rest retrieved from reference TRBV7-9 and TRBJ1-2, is DTGVSQNPRHKITKRGQNVTFRCDPISEHNRLYWYRQTLGQGPEFLTYFQNEAQLEKSRLLSDRFSAERPKGSFSTLEIQRTEQGDSAMYLCASSSSDRGQRNGYTFGSGTRLTVV.

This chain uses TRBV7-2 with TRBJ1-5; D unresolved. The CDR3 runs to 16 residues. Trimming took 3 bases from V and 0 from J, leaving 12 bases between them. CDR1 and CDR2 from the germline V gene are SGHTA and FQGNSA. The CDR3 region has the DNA TGTGCCAGCAGCTTGGATTCCGGAGGTAGCAATCAGCCCCAGCATTTT. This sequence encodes CASSLDSGGSNQPQHF.

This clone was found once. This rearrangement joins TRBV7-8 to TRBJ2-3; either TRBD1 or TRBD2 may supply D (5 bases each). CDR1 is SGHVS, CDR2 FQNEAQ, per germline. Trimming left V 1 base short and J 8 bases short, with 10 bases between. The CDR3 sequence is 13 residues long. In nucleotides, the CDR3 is TGTGCCAGCAGCTTAGTCGAGGGGAGTACGCAGTATTTT. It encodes CASSLVEGSTQYF.

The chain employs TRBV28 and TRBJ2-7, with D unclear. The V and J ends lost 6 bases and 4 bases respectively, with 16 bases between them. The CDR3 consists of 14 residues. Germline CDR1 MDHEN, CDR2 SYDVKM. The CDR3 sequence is CASSPDLGLYEQYF. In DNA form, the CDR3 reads TGTGCCAGCAGCCCGGATCTAGGGTTGTACGAGCAGTACTTC.

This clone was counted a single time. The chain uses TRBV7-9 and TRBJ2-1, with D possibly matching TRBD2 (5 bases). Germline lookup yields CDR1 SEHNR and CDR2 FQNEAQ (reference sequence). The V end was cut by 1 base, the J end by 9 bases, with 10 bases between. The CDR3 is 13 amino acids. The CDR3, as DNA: TGTGCCAGCAGCTTAGAACTAGATCCTGAGCAGTTCTTC. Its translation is CASSLELDPEQFF.

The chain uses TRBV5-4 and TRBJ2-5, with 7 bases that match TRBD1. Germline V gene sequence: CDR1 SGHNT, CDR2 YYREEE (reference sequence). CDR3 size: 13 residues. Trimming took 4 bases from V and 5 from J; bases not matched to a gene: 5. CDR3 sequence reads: CASSRDSAETQYF. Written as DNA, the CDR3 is TGTGCCAGCAGCCGGGACAGCGCGGAGACCCAGTACTTC.

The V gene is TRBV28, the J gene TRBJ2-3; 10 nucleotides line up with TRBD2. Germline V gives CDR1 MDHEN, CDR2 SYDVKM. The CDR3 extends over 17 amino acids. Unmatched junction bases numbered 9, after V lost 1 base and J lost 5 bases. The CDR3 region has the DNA TGTGCCAGCAGTTTATTTCAACTAGCGGGATGGGGAGATACGCAGTATTTT. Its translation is CASSLFQLAGWGDTQYF.